One and the same sample provided the 2 T cell receptor beta chains below, sequenced in a study of Tregs in tolerant kidney transplant recipients. Mixed chimerism was transient after nonmyeloablative marrow transplants from related graft donors. Clones were sequenced by immunoSEQ multiplex PCR, and TCRdb holds only the in-frame ones, with some missing. The data include approximately 15,000 clones; the top ten clones carry 25% to 30%. The starting material was CD8+ T cells from blood (PBMCs), obtained 6 months after the transplant. The receptor source for this set is a human patient who received a combined kidney and bone marrow transplant. Some T cells may originate from the graft donor.

In the case of this clone: The read halts 3 residues ahead of the CDR3 end, with the missing end drawn from the germline J gene. The J gene is TRBJ1-2, the V gene TRBV13; 12 bases are a match to TRBD1. Germline trimming cut 8 bases from V and 4 bases from J; bases unmatched to any gene: 14. CDR1 is PRHDT, CDR2 FYEKMQ, per germline (reference sequence). This CDR3 contains 17 residues. The DNA read from the CDR3 is TGTGCCAGCCTTACCGGGACAGGGGGCGCGGGGGGCTATGGC. It translates to CASLTGTGGAGGYG. The entire CDR3 protein reads CASLTGTGGAGGYGYTF.

As to this clone: The read terminates 3 residues ahead of where the CDR3 ends, so the germline J gene completes it. This rearrangement joins TRBV18 to TRBJ2-1; a weak D match, TRBD1 (5 bases). The CDR3 contains 15 residues. V gave up 5 bases and J gave up 0 bases, with 11 bases separating them. Germline CDR1 reads KGHSH; CDR2 reads LQKENI. The CDR3 reads CASSSRESSYNEQFF. The DNA read from the CDR3 is TGTGCCAGCTCATCCAGGGAAAGCTCCTACAATGAG.